A single sample is the source of the 9 T cell receptor beta chains below, sequenced in a study of blood T cells in healthy people across ages. Primers used in a second PCR of about 7 to 12 cycles were a sample-barcoded 5' primer and a J-beta primer mix. TCRdb called the 5' RACE reads again in MiXCR, with one record for every CDR3 protein. The sample has a few hundred thousand distinct CDR3 sequences; approximately 26% are singletons. Another study also made use of these data, one on T cells of mothers and their children.

The sample was blood. The receptors were gathered from a boy aged 2 to 10 in good health.

The chain employs TRBV5-5 and TRBJ2-1; D unresolved. The better agreement between TRBJ2-7 and the DNA end casts doubt on the J call. The germline gives CDR1 SGHKS, CDR2 YYEKEE (reference sequence). There are 16 residues in the CDR3. The CDR3 spells CASSWHGFLLIDEQYF. In nucleotides, the CDR3 is TGTGCCAGCAGCTGGCACGGGTTCCTACTTATCGACGAGCAGTACTTC.

This chain links TRBV21-1 with TRBJ1-5; TRBD1, the table's D call, lacks a check against the DNA. TRBV21-1 is a documented pseudogene. The CDR3 consists of 16 residues. This CDR3 reads CASSKENWTENQPQHF. The CDR3 DNA reads TGTGCCAGCAGCAAGGAAAATTGGACAGAAAATCAGCCCCAGCATTTT.

This clonotype was seen a handful of times. V gene TRBV10-3 combines with J gene TRBJ2-5; possible D gene TRBD1, 5 bases. The germline V gene has CDR1 ENHRY and CDR2 SYGVKD. CDR3 length: 13 amino acids. Trimming removed 10 bases from V and 2 bases from J, with 14 bases in between. The CDR3 nucleotides are TGTGCCACCACTGGACACAAACAAGAGACCCAGTACTTC. This translates into CATTGHKQETQYF.

This rearrangement joins TRBV19 to TRBJ2-5, with a tentative D call TRBD2 (6 bases). The V end was cut by 4 bases, the J end by 5 bases, with 20 bases between. The CDR3 is made up of 16 amino acids. Germline-derived CDR1 and CDR2 are LNHDA and SQIVND (reference sequence). This chain's CDR3 is CASSSIGTQGRETQYF. CDR3 nucleotides: TGTGCCAGTAGTAGCATCGGGACTCAAGGACGGGAGACCCAGTACTTC.

This CDR3 is CAISPGALGETQYF. The CDR3 DNA is TGTGCCATCAGTCCAGGGGCGCTTGGGGAGACCCAGTACTTC. This chain uses TRBV10-3 with TRBJ2-5, with D tentatively TRBD1 (6 bases). Trimming took 5 bases from V and 5 from J, leaving 15 bases between them. The CDR3 has 14 amino acids. The germline gives CDR1 ENHRY, CDR2 SYGVKD.

V is TRBV7-2 and J is TRBJ2-1, with 11 nucleotides matching TRBD2. The ends lost 4 bases at V and 4 bases at J; junction bases unmatched: 6. CDR3 length equals 16 residues. The germline CDR1 and CDR2 sequences are SGHTA and FQGNSA. The CDR3 spells CASSYLSGGDYNEQFF. DNA of the CDR3: TGTGCCAGCAGCTACCTTAGCGGGGGGGATTACAATGAGCAGTTCTTC.

The sample holds a few counts of this clonotype. This chain joins TRBV4-1 and TRBJ2-5; 12 bases map to TRBD2. The tail of the sequence fits TRBJ2-1 better, so the J call may be wrong. Looked up from germline, CDR1 is MGHRA and CDR2 is YSYEKL. This CDR3 is built from 16 residues. The CDR3 nucleotides read TGCGCCAGCAGCCAAGTAGGCCTAGCGGGGGGGGAGGAGCAGTTCTTC. This codes for CASSQVGLAGGEEQFF.

The rearrangement uses TRBV7-2 and TRBJ1-1; perhaps TRBD1 as D (5 bases). Germline V gene data show CDR1 as SGHTA and CDR2 as FQGNSA. V gave up 1 base and J gave up 1 base, with 10 bases separating them. CDR3 length equals 15 residues. The CDR3 protein is CASSLGGIWNTEAFF. CDR3 sequence (DNA): TGTGCCAGCAGCTTAGGGGGCATTTGGAACACTGAAGCTTTCTTT.

The rearrangement uses TRBV7-2 and TRBJ1-2; D is unclear. Trimming removed 1 base from V and 3 bases from J, with 12 bases in between. This CDR3 comprises 15 residues. The V gene's germline CDR1 is SGHTA and CDR2 FQGNSA. CDR3 in DNA: TGTGCCAGCAGCTTAGGAGGACGGACCCACTATGGCTACACCTTC. This codes for CASSLGGRTHYGYTF. The full variable domain, in which reference TRBV7-2 and TRBJ1-2 provide the parts outside the CDR3, is GAGVSQSPSNKVTEKGKDVELRCDPISGHTALYWYRQSLGQGLEFLIYFQGNSAPDKSGLPSDRFSAERTGGSVSTLTIQRTQQEDSAVYLCASSLGGRTHYGYTFGSGTRLTVV.